Presented here are 10 T cell receptor beta chains from one specimen sequenced in a study of blood T cell repertoires in COVID-19. Only in-frame clones appear in the TCRdb table, and some are missing; sequencing was by immunoSEQ multiplex PCR. Among about 480,000 clones, approximately 90% were seen once, and the ten largest hold approximately 2%. The sample comprised PBMCs or T cells enriched from blood (not recorded which). These TCRs come from a woman in her thirties or forties who had recovered from COVID-19.

CDR3 in DNA: TGTGCCAGCCACCGCGGCGGGGACAATGAGCAGTTCTTC. This codes for CASHRGGDNEQFF. This chain joins TRBV6-5 and TRBJ2-1; D perhaps matches TRBD2 (6 bases). CDR3 length: 13 residues. V was cut by 8 bases and J by 5 bases, with 13 bases left in between. Germline values: CDR1 MNHEY, CDR2 SVGAGI.

The CDR3 DNA reads as TGTGCCAGCAGCTTTGGTGGGAGGGCCTACGAGCAGTACTTC. Its protein product is CASSFGGRAYEQYF. The chain employs TRBV7-2 and TRBJ2-7; 7 bases line up with TRBD2. There are 14 residues in the CDR3. Germline V gene data show CDR1 as SGHTA and CDR2 as FQGNSA. The trim removed 3 bases at V and 2 bases at J, leaving 4 bases unmatched.

The rearrangement links TRBV5-8 to TRBJ1-5; D may be TRBD1 (5 bases). This CDR3 has 14 residues. V shed 5 bases and J shed 1 base, with 10 bases lying between them. Germline CDR1 reads SGHTS; CDR2 reads YDEGEE. CDR3 DNA sequence: TGTGCCAGCAGTTCGACAGAGAGCAATCAGCCCCAGCATTTT. Amino acids: CASSSTESNQPQHF.

V usage is TRBV7-2 and J usage is TRBJ2-7, with D perhaps matching TRBD1 (7 bases). Germline CDR1 is SGHTA and CDR2 is FQGNSA. Trimming took 1 base from V and 4 from J, leaving 14 bases between them. This CDR3 comprises 15 residues. CDR3 DNA: TGTGCCAGCAGCTTAGGCCCCAGGGGGAGGTACGAGCAGTACTTC. Protein: CASSLGPRGRYEQYF.

This sequence joins TRBV7-9 and TRBJ2-1; D might be TRBD1 (5 bases). The CDR3 totals 18 residues. Trimming took off 7 bases at V and 4 bases at J, with 26 bases between the two ends. Looked up from germline, CDR1 is SEHNR and CDR2 is FQNEAQ (reference sequence). In DNA form, the CDR3 reads TGTGCCAGCATCCAGCCTGGGCCGGTTAGGGGAAGATACAATGAGCAGTTCTTC. This codes for CASIQPGPVRGRYNEQFF.

The chain is built from TRBV27 and TRBJ1-4; no clear D gene. Germline V gene lookup returns CDR1 MNHEY and CDR2 SMNVEV (reference sequence). V lost 8 bases, J lost 10 bases, and 17 bases lay in between. This CDR3 comprises 13 residues. CDR3 in DNA: TGTGCCAGCCGCTCCGGGTCGACGGGAAAACTGTTTTTT. Protein sequence: CASRSGSTGKLFF.

V gene TRBV28 combines with J gene TRBJ1-2, with D perhaps matching TRBD1 (5 bases). Looked up from germline, CDR1 is MDHEN and CDR2 is SYDVKM. The ends were cut back, 5 bases at V and 6 bases at J, with 22 bases in the middle. This CDR3 spans 16 amino acids. As DNA, the CDR3 is TGTGCCAGCAGTGAACTGGGGGGGGACGGTTTGAATGGCTACACCTTC. Its translation is CASSELGGDGLNGYTF.

This clone came up once. The chain links TRBV7-9 to TRBJ2-7; D might be TRBD1 (5 bases). Trimming left V 4 bases short and J 1 base short, with 11 bases between. This CDR3 contains 14 residues. Looked up from germline, CDR1 is SEHNR and CDR2 is FQNEAQ (reference sequence). The DNA of the CDR3 is TGTGCCAGCAGCTCGACAGCAGTGTCCTACGAGCAGTACTTC. Translation gives CASSSTAVSYEQYF.

In its sample, this clone was seen many times. V is TRBV7-2 and J is TRBJ2-5; D perhaps matches TRBD2 (6 bases). Per germline, CDR1 SGHTA and CDR2 FQGNSA. The CDR3 is 15 residues long. V lost 7 bases and J 1 base, leaving 16 bases between the germline ends. The CDR3 DNA reads TGTGCCAGCACCCTCCTTGGAGGGATCCAAGAGACCCAGTACTTC. This codes for CASTLLGGIQETQYF.

On this clone itself: This CDR3 is also generated by other DNA sequences in the sample. The CDR3, as DNA: TGTGCCAGCTCCGCGGGTGCAGATACGCAGTATTTT. Translated: CASSAGADTQYF. The chain joins TRBV18 to TRBJ2-3, with a possible D match to TRBD2 (5 bases). V lost 6 bases and J 4 bases, leaving 8 bases between the germline ends. This CDR3 contains 12 residues. CDR1 is KGHSH and CDR2 is LQKENI in the germline V gene.